This T cell receptor beta chain was identified during a study of T cell repertoires in cytomegalovirus infection. Study-level points and caveats: The response measured ex vivo was dominated by TCR beta clonotypes (HLA-C-restricted and CMV-specific). The cumulative frequency of public TCR beta families distinguished individuals who carried CMV together with the relevant HLA.

The sample holds a few counts of this clonotype. The antigen remains undetermined. Each CDR3 protein gets one entry after TCRdb re-called the reads with MiXCR. The sample has approximately 490,000 distinct CDR3 sequences, roughly 12% seen once; the top ten hold about 9.4%. Sequencing was done on a sample of PBMCs. The receptor was isolated from a human donor in good health (CMV status not recorded). Some clones in this sample may be carry-over from other donors' samples.

The CDR3 spells CASSREGGTNTGELFF. CDR3 sequence (DNA): TGTGCCAGCAGCCGGGAGGGCGGCACGAACACCGGGGAGCTGTTTTTT. V gene TRBV2 combines with J gene TRBJ2-2; 8 positions match TRBD2. J gave up 0 bases and V 6 bases, and 6 bases lay outside the gene matches. This CDR3 is built from 16 residues. Per germline, CDR1 SNHLY and CDR2 FYNNEI.